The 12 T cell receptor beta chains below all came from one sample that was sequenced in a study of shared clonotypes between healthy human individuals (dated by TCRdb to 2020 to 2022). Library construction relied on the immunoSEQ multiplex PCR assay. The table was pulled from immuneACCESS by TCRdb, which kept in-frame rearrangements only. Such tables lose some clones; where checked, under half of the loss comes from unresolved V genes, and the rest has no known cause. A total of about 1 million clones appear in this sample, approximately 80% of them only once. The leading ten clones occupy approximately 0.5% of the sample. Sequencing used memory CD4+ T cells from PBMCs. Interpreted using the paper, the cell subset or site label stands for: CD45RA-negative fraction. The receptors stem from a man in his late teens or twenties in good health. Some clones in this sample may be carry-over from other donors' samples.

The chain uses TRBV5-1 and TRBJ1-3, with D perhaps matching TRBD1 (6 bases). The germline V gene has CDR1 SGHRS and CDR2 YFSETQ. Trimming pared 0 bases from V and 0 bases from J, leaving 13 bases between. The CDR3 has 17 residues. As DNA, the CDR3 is TGCGCCAGCAGCTTGGGGCAGGGGTTTCCCTCTGGAAACACCATATATTTT. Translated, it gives CASSLGQGFPSGNTIYF.

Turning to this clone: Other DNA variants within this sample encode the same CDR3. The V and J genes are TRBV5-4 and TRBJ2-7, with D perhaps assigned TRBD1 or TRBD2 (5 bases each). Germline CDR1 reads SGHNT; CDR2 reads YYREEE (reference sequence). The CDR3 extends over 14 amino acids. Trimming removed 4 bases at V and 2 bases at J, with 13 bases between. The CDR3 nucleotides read TGTGCCAGCAGCCCCCGGGACGGAACCTACGAGCAGTACTTC. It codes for CASSPRDGTYEQYF.

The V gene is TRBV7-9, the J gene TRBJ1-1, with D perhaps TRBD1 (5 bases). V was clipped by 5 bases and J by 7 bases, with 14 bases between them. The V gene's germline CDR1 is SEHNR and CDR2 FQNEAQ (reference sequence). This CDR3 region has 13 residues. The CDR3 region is CASSPRGRHEAFF. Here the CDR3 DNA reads TGTGCCAGCAGCCCGCGGGGCAGGCATGAAGCTTTCTTT.

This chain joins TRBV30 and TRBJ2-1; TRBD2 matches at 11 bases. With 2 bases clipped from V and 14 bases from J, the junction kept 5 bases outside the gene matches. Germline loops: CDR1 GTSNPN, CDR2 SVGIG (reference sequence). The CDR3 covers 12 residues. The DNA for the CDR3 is TGTGCCTGGAGTCGTAGCGGGAGGGAAGAGTTCTTC. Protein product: CAWSRSGREEFF.

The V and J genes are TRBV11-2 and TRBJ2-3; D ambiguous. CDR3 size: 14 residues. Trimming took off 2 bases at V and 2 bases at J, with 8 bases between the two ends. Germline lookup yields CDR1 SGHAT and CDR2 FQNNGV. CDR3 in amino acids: CASSLLANTDTQYF. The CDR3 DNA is TGTGCCAGCAGCTTATTGGCGAACACAGATACGCAGTATTTT.

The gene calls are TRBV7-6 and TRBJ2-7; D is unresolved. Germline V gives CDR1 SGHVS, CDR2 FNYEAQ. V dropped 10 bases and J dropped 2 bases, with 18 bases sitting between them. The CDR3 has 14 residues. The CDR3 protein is CATTPDLSAYEQYF. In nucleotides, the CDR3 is TGTGCCACCACCCCGGACCTCTCGGCCTACGAGCAGTACTTC.

As DNA, the CDR3 is TGTGCCAGCAGCTCCGGGACAGCTGGAAACACCATATATTTT. Translation: CASSSGTAGNTIYF. This chain uses TRBV5-4 with TRBJ1-3, with 7 nucleotides matching TRBD1. The CDR3 runs 14 residues. Trimming cost V 3 bases and J 2 bases; bases outside gene matches: 2. The germline V gene encodes CDR1 SGHNT and CDR2 YYREEE (reference sequence).

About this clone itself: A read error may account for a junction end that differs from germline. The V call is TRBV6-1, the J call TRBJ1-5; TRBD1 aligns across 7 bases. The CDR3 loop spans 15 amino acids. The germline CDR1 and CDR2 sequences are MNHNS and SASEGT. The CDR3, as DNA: TGTGCCAGCAGTGGGCAGACAGGGCATAGTCAGCTCCAGCATTTT. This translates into CASSGQTGHSQLQHF.

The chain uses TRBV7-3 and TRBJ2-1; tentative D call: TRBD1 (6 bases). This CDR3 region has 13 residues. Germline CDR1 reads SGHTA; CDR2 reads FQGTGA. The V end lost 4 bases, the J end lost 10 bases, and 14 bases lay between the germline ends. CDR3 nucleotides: TGTGCCAGCAGCTCAGGGGTGGTGGGGGAGCAGTTCTTC. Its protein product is CASSSGVVGEQFF.

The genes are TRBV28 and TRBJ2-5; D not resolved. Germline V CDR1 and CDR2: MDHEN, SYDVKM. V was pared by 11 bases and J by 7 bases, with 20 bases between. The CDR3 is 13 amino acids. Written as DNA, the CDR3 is TGTGCCGGCTTAGACCGAGAAAGAGGGACCCAGTACTTC. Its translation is CAGLDRERGTQYF.

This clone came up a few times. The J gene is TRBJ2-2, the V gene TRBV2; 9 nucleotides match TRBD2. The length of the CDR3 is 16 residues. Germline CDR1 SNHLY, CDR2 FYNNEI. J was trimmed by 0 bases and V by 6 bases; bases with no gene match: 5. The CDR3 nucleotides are TGTGCCAGCAGAGCCAGCGGGAGGACGAACACCGGGGAGCTGTTTTTT. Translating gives CASRASGRTNTGELFF. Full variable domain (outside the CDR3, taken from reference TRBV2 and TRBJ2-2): EPEVTQTPSHQVTQMGQEVILRCVPISNHLYFYWYRQILGQKVEFLVSFYNNEISEKSEIFDDQFSVERPDGSNFTLKIRSTKLEDSAMYFCASRASGRTNTGELFFGEGSRLTVL.

The CDR3 bases are TGTGCCAGCTCACAACTGGGAGACGAGCAGTACTTC. Its protein is CASSQLGDEQYF. J is TRBJ2-7 and V is TRBV18; tentatively, D is TRBD2 (5 bases). The ends were cut back, 4 bases at V and 5 bases at J, with 9 bases in the middle. Germline CDR1 KGHSH, CDR2 LQKENI. The CDR3 is made up of 12 amino acids.